The clone carrying this T cell receptor (beta chain) was recorded only once. V lost 4 bases and J lost 0, with 11 bases in between. This CDR3 is built from 14 residues. The germline V gene encodes CDR1 SGHNT and CDR2 YYREEE (reference sequence). This record comes from a study of blood T cell repertoires in COVID-19. Study details: The United States, Italy and Spain provided the acute and convalescent COVID-19 samples. PBMCs, B-cell-depleted T cells, or T cells provided the cDNA or gDNA that made up the material.

In the original workflow: How many nucleated cells were present was estimated from reference gene primer amplification. Data came from immunoSEQ multiplex PCR; TCRdb stores just in-frame clones and leaves some out. V and J calls and clone size come straight from that table; D and trimming were deduced from the DNA. The sample shows tens of thousands of clones, 88% of them seen only once. The chain is built from TRBV5-4 and TRBJ2-7, with D unresolved. The sequenced sample was peripheral blood. This clonotype was obtained from a woman of 80 years or more with active COVID-19. CDR3 amino acids: CASSPYGSSYEQYF. For the CDR3, the DNA is TGTGCCAGCAGCCCTTACGGGTCCTCCTACGAGCAGTACTTC.